Listed here is a single TCR beta chain. Its antigen is currently unknown. The study ran its PCR with 60 Vbeta and 13 Jbeta primers. Assay: immunoSEQ multiplex PCR; the TCRdb copy retains only in-frame clones and omits some. Among a few hundred thousand clones listed, about 80% were seen once. The data derive from a study of cytomegalovirus exposure and HLA in healthy donors. Study-wide findings and caveats: In a later analysis, TCR beta V- and J-gene trimming was associated with a missense DCLRE1C variant. Accurate prediction of most subjects' HLA-A and HLA-B alleles from TCR beta sequences was reported.

Sequencing was done on a sample of PBMCs. This clonotype originated in a woman in her forties or fifties in good health and CMV-seropositive.

As DNA, the CDR3 is TGTGCCAGCTCACCCGACGGACGGGGCACTGAAGCTTTCTTT. Translation: CASSPDGRGTEAFF. J is TRBJ1-1 and V is TRBV18; no definite D call. The CDR3 extends over 14 amino acids. In germline, CDR1 is KGHSH, CDR2 LQKENI. Trimming removed 3 bases from V and 4 bases from J, with 12 bases in between. Complete variable domain (other parts from reference TRBV18 and TRBJ1-1): NAGVMQNPRHLVRRRGQEARLRCSPMKGHSHVYWYRQLPEEGLKFMVYLQKENIIDESGMPKERFSAEFPKEGPSILRIQQVVRGDSAAYFCASSPDGRGTEAFFGQGTRLTVV.